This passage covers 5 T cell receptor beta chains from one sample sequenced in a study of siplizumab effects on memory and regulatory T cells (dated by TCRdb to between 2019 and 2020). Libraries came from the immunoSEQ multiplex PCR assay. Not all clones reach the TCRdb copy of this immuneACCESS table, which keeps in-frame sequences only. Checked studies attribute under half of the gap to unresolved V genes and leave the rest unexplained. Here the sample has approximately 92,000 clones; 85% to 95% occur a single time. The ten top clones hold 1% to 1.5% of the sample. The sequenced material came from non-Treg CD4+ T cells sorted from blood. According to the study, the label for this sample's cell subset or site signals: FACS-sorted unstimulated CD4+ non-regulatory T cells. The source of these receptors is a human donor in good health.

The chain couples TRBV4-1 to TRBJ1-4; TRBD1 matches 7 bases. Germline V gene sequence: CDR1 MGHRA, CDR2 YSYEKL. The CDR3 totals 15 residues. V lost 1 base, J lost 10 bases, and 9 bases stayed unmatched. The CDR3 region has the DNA TGCGCCAGCAGCCAAGGTGACAGGGTCGCGGGAAAACTGTTTTTT. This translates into CASSQGDRVAGKLFF.

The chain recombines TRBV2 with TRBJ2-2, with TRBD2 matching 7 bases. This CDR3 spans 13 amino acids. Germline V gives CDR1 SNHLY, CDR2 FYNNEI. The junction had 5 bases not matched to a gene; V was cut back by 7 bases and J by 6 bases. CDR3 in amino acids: CASTTSAAGELFF. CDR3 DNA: TGTGCCAGCACTACTAGCGCGGCCGGGGAGCTGTTTTTT.

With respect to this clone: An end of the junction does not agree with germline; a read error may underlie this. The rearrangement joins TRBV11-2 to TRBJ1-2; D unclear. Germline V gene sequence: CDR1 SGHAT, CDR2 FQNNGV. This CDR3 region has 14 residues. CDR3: CAGRRAQTPYGYTF. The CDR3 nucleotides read TGTGCCGGCAGGAGGGCGCAGACCCCCTATGGCTACACCTTC.

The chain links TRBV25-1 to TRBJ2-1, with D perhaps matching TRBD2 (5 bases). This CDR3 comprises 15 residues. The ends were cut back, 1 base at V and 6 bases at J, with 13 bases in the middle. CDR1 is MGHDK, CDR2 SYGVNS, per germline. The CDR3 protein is CASSELVAWSNEQFF. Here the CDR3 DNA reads TGTGCCAGCAGTGAATTGGTAGCGTGGTCCAATGAGCAGTTCTTC.

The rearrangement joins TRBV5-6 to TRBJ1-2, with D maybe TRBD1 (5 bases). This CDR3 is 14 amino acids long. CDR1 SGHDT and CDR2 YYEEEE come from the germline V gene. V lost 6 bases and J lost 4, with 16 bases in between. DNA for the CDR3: TGTGCCAGCATACGCACAGGCGCCACCTATGGCTACACCTTC. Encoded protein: CASIRTGATYGYTF.